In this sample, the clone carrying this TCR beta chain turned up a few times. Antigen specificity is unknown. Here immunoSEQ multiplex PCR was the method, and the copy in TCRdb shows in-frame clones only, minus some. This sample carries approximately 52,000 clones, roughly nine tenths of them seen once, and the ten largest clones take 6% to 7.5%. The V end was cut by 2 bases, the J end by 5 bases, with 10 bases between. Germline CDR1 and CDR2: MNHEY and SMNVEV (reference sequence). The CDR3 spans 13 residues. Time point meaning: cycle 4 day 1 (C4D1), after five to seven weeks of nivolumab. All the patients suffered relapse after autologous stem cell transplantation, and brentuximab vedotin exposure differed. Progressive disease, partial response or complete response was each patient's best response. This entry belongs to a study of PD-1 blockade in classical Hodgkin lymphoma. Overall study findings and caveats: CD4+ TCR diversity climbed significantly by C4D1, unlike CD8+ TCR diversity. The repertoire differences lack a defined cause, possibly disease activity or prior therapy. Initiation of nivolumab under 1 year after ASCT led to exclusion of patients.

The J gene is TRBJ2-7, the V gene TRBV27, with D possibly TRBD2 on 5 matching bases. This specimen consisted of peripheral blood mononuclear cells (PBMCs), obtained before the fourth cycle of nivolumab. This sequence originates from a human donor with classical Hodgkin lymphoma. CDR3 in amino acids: CASSLSGRNEQYF. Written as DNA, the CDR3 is TGTGCCAGCAGTTTAAGTGGGAGAAACGAGCAGTACTTC.